The clone carrying this T cell receptor (beta chain) has a single count. Investigators spread the genomic DNA of each subset evenly over several immunoSEQ plates. The assay was immunoSEQ multiplex PCR, and TCRdb's table has in-frame clones only and misses some. The sample contains a few million clones, just over 90% of which appear only once. This sample was included in a study of shared clonotypes between healthy human individuals. This CDR3 has 15 residues. Looked up from germline, CDR1 is MNHNY and CDR2 is SVGAGI (reference sequence). The V gene lost 0 bases and the J gene lost 2 bases, with 11 bases spanning the gap.

This chain uses TRBV6-6 with TRBJ2-7; TRBD2 is a possible D gene (5 bases). The clonotype comes from a man in his late teens or twenties in good health. The sequencing input was naive CD4+ T cells sorted from blood. Described subset: CD45RA+ positively selected. The CDR3 here is CASSYSGGSPYEQYF. The CDR3 DNA is TGTGCCAGCAGTTACTCGGGCGGGTCGCCCTACGAGCAGTACTTC.